These T cell receptor beta chains were read from a single sample in a study of T cells in Graves' hyperthyroidism and ophthalmopathy. TCRdb re-derived calls from the multiplex PCR reads in MiXCR, one entry per CDR3 protein. The sample has hundreds of thousands of distinct CDR3 sequences; roughly 15% are singletons. The sequenced sample consisted of blood. All receptors come from a woman between 50 and 59 years old with Graves' ophthalmopathy. Each CDR3 is given with its conserved first and last residue. Fields, in order: clone size, D gene, V gene, J gene, CDR3 protein, CDR3 DNA. A D gene is named only where the DNA matches it firmly. Some rows have no size entry. The others give once, few or many, or a class for an expanded clone.

few	NA	TRBV7-3	TRBJ2-2	CASSPHRAGTGELFF	TGTGCCAGCAGCCCTCACAGGGCGGGCACCGGGGAGCTGTTTTTT
many	TRBD2	TRBV20-1	TRBJ2-7	CSARERLAGGYEQYF	TGCAGTGCTAGAGAACGACTAGCGGGAGGCTACGAGCAGTACTTC
many	TRBD1	TRBV12-3/TRBV12-4	TRBJ2-7	CASSLGQGAGEQYF	TGTGCCAGCAGCCTGGGACAGGGGGCAGGCGAGCAGTACTTC
NA	NA	TRBV6-1	TRBJ1-5	CASSERFGPAQHF	TGTGCCAGCAGTGAAAGATTTGGACCAGCCCAGCATTTT
few	NA	TRBV2	TRBJ2-7	CASNQDYEQYF	TGTGCCAGCAACCAGGACTACGAGCAGTACTTC
many	TRBD1	TRBV28	TRBJ1-1	CASSSADRGIEAFF	TGTGCCAGCAGTTCCGCGGACAGGGGGATTGAAGCTTTCTTT
NA	TRBD2	TRBV24-1	TRBJ2-7	CAISGRTYEQYF	TGTGCCATTAGCGGGCGGACCTACGAGCAGTACTTC
many	NA	TRBV28	TRBJ1-1	CASRGRIMNTEAFF	TGTGCCAGCAGGGGCAGGATCATGAACACTGAAGCTTTCTTT
NA	NA	TRBV6-2/TRBV6-3	TRBJ2-7	CASSYLDGPHEQYF	TGTGCCAGCAGTTACTTGGACGGGCCCCACGAGCAGTACTTC
many	NA	TRBV28	TRBJ1-2	CASSSLQVNYGYTF	TGTGCCAGCAGTTCACTACAGGTTAACTATGGCTACACCTTC
few	NA	TRBV29-1	TRBJ1-2	CSVEGSDGYTF	TGCAGCGTCGAGGGTTCTGACGGCTACACCTTC
NA	TRBD1	TRBV12-3/TRBV12-4	TRBJ1-5	CASRGGQGDNQPQHF	TGTGCCAGCAGGGGGGGACAGGGGGACAATCAGCCCCAGCATTTT
NA	NA	TRBV25-1	TRBJ1-1	CASSDSGAGNTEAFF	TGTGCCAGCAGTGACTCCGGGGCAGGGAACACTGAAGCTTTCTTT
many	TRBD1	TRBV11-2	TRBJ2-4	CASSSTGTGDIQYF	TGTGCCAGCAGCTCGACCGGGACAGGGGACATTCAGTACTTC
NA	TRBD2	TRBV20-1	TRBJ2-7	CSAPTSGYEGQYF	TGCAGTGCTCCGACTAGCGGTTATGAGGGGCAGTACTTC
many	TRBD2	TRBV30	TRBJ2-1	CAWKAGLAGRNEQFF	TGTGCCTGGAAGGCCGGACTAGCGGGACGCAATGAGCAGTTCTTC
few	TRBD1	TRBV12-3/TRBV12-4	TRBJ1-2	CASSLRTGFGYTF	TGTGCCAGCAGCCTGAGGACAGGGTTTGGCTACACCTTC